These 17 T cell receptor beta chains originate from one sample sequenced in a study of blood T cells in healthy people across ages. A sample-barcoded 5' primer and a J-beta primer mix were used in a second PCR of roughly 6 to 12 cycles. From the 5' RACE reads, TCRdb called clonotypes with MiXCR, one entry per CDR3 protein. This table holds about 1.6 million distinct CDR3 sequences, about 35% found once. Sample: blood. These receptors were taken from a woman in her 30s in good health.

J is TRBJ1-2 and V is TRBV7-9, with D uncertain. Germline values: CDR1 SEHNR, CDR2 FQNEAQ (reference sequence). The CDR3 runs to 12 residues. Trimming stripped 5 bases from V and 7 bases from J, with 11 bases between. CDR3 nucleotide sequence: TGTGCCAGCAGCCCCCATGTGGCTGGCTACACCTTC. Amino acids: CASSPHVAGYTF.

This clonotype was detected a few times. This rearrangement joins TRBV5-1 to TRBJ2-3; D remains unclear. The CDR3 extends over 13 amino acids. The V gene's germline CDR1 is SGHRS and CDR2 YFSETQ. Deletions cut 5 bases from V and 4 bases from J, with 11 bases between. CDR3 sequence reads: CASRIESADTQYF. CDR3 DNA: TGCGCCAGCAGGATAGAGTCGGCAGATACGCAGTATTTT.

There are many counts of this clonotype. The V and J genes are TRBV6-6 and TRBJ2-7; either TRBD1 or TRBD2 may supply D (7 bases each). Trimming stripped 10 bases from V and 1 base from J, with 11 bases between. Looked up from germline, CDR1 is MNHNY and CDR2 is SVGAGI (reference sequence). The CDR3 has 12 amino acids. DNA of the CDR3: TGTGCCACAGGGGGGGGTTCCTACGAGCAGTACTTC. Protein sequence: CATGGGSYEQYF.

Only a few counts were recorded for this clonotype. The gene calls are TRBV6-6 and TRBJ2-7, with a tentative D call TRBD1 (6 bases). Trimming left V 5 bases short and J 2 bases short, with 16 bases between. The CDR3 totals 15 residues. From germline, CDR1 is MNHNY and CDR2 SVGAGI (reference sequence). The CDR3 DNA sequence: TGTGCCAGCAGTCCGGACAGAAAATTACCCTACGAGCAGTACTTC. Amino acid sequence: CASSPDRKLPYEQYF.

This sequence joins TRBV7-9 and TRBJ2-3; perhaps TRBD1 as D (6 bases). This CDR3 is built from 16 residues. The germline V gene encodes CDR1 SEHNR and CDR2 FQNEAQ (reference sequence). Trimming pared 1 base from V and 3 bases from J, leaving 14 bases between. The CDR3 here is CASSLVVAGETDTQYF. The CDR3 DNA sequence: TGTGCCAGCAGCTTAGTGGTGGCAGGGGAGACAGATACGCAGTATTTT.

The CDR3 spells CSAIFTLTNYGYTF. CDR3 coding DNA: TGCAGTGCCATCTTTACACTTACTAACTATGGCTACACCTTC. The chain links TRBV20-1 to TRBJ1-2; D unresolved. Trimming took 6 bases from V and 0 from J, leaving 14 bases between them. From germline, CDR1 is DFQATT and CDR2 SNEGSKA (reference sequence). The CDR3 covers 14 residues.

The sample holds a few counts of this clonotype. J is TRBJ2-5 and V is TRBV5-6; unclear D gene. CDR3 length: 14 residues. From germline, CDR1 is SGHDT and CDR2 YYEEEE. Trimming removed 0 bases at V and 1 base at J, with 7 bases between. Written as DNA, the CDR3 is TGTGCCAGCAGCTTGGCCCCGATCCAAGAGACCCAGTACTTC. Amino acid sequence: CASSLAPIQETQYF. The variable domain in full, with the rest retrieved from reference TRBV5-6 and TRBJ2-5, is DAGVTQSPTHLIKTRGQQVTLRCSPKSGHDTVSWYQQALGQGPQFIFQYYEEEERQRGNFPDRFSGHQFPNYSSELNVNALLLGDSALYLCASSLAPIQETQYFGPGTRLLVL.

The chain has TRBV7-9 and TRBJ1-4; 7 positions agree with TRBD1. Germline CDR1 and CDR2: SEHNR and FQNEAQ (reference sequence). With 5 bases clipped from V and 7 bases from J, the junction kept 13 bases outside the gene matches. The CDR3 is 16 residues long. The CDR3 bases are TGTGCCAGCAGCGATCAGAACAGGGGTTGGGCTGAAAAACTGTTTTTT. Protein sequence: CASSDQNRGWAEKLFF.

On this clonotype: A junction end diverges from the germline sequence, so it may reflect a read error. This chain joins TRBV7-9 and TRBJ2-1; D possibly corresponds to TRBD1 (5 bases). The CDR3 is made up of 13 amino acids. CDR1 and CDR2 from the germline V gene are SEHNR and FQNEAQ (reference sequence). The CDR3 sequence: CASSWTQGNGQFF. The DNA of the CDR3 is TGTGCCAGCAGCTGGACCCAGGGCAATGGGCAGTTCTTC.

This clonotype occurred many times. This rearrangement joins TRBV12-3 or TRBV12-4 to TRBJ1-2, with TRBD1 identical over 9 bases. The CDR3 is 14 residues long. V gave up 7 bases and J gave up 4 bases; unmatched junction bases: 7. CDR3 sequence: CASNPGQGVYGYTF. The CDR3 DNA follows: TGTGCCAGCAACCCGGGACAGGGCGTCTATGGCTACACCTTC.

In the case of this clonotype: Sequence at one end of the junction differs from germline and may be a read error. Here the CDR3 reads CASSQRAGGTYEQYF. CDR3 in DNA: TGCGCCAGCAGCCAAAGGGCAGGGGGAACCTACGAGCAGTATTTC. The chain has TRBV4-1 and TRBJ2-7; 7 bases fit TRBD1. The CDR3 covers 15 residues. The germline V gene has CDR1 MGHRA and CDR2 YSYEKL.

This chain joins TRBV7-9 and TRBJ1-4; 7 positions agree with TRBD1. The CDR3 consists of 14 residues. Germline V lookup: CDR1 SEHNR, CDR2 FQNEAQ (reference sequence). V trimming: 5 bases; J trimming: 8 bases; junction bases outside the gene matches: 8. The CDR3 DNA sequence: TGTGCCAGCAGCCCGAACAGGGGTTGGGAAAAACTGTTTTTT. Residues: CASSPNRGWEKLFF.

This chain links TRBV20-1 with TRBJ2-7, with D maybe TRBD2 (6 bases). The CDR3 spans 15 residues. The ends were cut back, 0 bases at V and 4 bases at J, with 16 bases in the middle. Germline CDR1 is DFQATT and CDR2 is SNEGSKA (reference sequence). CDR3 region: CSARDSGGVGYEQYF. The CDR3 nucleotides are TGCAGTGCTAGAGACTCCGGGGGAGTAGGGTACGAGCAGTACTTC.

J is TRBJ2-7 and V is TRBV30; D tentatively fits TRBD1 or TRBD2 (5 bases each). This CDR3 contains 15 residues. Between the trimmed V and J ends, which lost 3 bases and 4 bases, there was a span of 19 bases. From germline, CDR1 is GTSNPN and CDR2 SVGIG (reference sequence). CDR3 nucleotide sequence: TGTGCCTGGAGAAACATAGAACGGGACCCATACGAGCAGTACTTC. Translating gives CAWRNIERDPYEQYF.

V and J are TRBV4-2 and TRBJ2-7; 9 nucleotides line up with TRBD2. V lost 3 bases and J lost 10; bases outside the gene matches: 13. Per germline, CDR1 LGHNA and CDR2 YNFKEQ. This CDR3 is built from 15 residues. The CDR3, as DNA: TGTGCCAGCAGCCAGGGACGGCGGGGGGGGTCAGCCCAGTACTTC. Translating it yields CASSQGRRGGSAQYF.

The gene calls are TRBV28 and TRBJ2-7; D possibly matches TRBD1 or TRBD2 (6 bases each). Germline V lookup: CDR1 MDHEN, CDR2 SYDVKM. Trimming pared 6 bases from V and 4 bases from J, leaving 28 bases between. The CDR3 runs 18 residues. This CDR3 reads CASSDVTGGLRSIYEQYF. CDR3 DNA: TGTGCCAGCAGCGACGTGACCGGGGGCTTACGTTCTATTTACGAGCAGTACTTC.

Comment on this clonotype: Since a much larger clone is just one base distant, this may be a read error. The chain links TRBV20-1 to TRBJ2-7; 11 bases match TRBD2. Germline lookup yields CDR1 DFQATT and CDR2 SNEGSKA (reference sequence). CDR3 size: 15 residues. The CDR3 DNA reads TGCAATGCTCCGACAACTAGCGGGAGAGGCTACGAGCAGTACTTC. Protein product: CNAPTTSGRGYEQYF.